Presented here are 14 T cell receptor beta chains from one specimen sequenced in a study of early T cells in non-severe SARS-CoV-2 infection. TCRdb re-derived calls from the 5' RACE reads in MiXCR, one entry per CDR3 protein. The data hold tens of thousands of distinct CDR3 sequences, with around 7% observed a single time. The sample taken for sequencing was whole blood. These receptors were collected from an adult who was a healthcare worker with PCR-confirmed SARS-CoV-2 infection or an uninfected control (not recorded which).

The V gene is TRBV20-1, the J gene TRBJ2-1; 7 nucleotides agree with TRBD2. The CDR3 has 13 residues. Germline-derived CDR1 and CDR2 are DFQATT and SNEGSKA (reference sequence). V was clipped by 6 bases and J by 6 bases; unmatched bases: 8. Written as DNA, the CDR3 is TGCAGTGCGAACCCCACGGGAGGCAATGAGCAGTTCTTC. It is translated as CSANPTGGNEQFF.

This clonotype was seen ten or more times. For the CDR3, the DNA is TGTGCCAGCAGTGATTACGAGGGCTACGAGCAGTACTTC. It translates to CASSDYEGYEQYF. The chain carries TRBV2 and TRBJ2-7, with D possibly being TRBD2 (5 bases). Germline-derived CDR1 and CDR2 are SNHLY and FYNNEI. V shed 3 bases and J shed 3 bases, with 9 bases lying between them. The CDR3 is 13 residues long.

This rearrangement joins TRBV7-9 to TRBJ1-1; possible D gene TRBD1, 6 bases. The length of the CDR3 is 15 residues. CDR1 is SEHNR, CDR2 FQNEAQ, per germline (reference sequence). Trimming shortened V by 5 bases and J by 5 bases, and 18 bases separated the two germline ends. The CDR3: CASSHITGRWTEAFF. The CDR3 DNA reads TGTGCCAGCAGCCACATAACAGGGCGGTGGACTGAAGCTTTCTTT. The full variable domain, completed using reference TRBV7-9 and TRBJ1-1, is DTGVSQNPRHKITKRGQNVTFRCDPISEHNRLYWYRQTLGQGPEFLTYFQNEAQLEKSRLLSDRFSAERPKGSFSTLEIQRTEQGDSAMYLCASSHITGRWTEAFFGQGTRLTVV.

The rearrangement links TRBV7-8 to TRBJ2-2, with D unresolved. The CDR3 has 13 amino acids. V lost 5 bases and J lost 7, with 11 bases in between. Germline values: CDR1 SGHVS, CDR2 FQNEAQ. Here the CDR3 reads CASSPRVHGELFF. CDR3 nucleotide sequence: TGTGCCAGCAGCCCGAGAGTTCACGGGGAGCTGTTTTTT.

This clonotype has only a few counts. The gene calls are TRBV20-1 and TRBJ2-1; D possibly matches TRBD1 or TRBD2 (5 bases each). This CDR3 region has 14 residues. Trimming left V 5 bases short and J 3 bases short, with 14 bases between. CDR1 is DFQATT and CDR2 is SNEGSKA in the germline V gene (reference sequence). The CDR3 nucleotides read TGCAGTGCTGGGGACCGAGGAATCTACAATGAGCAGTTCTTC. It yields the protein CSAGDRGIYNEQFF.

At least ten counts were recorded for this clonotype. The chain is built from TRBV3-1 and TRBJ1-1; D perhaps matches TRBD1 (6 bases). V was pared by 0 bases and J by 4 bases, with 12 bases between. Looked up from germline, CDR1 is LGHDT and CDR2 is YNNKEL (reference sequence). The CDR3 sequence is 15 residues long. The CDR3 protein is CASSQDNREFTEAFF. The CDR3 coding sequence is TGTGCCAGCAGCCAAGATAACAGGGAGTTCACTGAAGCTTTCTTT. The full variable domain, its missing parts supplied by reference TRBV3-1 and TRBJ1-1, is DTAVSQTPKYLVTQMGNDKSIKCEQNLGHDTMYWYKQDSKKFLKIMFSYNNKELIINETVPNRFSPKSPDKAHLNLHINSLELGDSAVYFCASSQDNREFTEAFFGQGTRLTVV.

This clonotype was detected ten times or more. V and J are TRBV15 and TRBJ2-2; tentatively, D is TRBD1 or TRBD2 (6 bases each). The length of the CDR3 is 14 residues. V was clipped by 0 bases and J by 6 bases, with 8 bases between them. CDR1 and CDR2 (germline): LNHNV, YYDKDF (reference sequence). CDR3 nucleotides: TGTGCCACCAGCAGAGATAGGGGGGCCGGGGAGCTGTTTTTT. Encoded protein: CATSRDRGAGELFF.

This clonotype was counted many times. The chain is built from TRBV6-6 and TRBJ1-5; 9 bases line up with TRBD1. CDR1 MNHNY and CDR2 SVGAGI come from the germline V gene (reference sequence). The CDR3 sequence is 14 residues long. J gave up 7 bases and V 5 bases, and 6 bases lay outside the gene matches. The chain's CDR3 is CASSTGQGGQPQHF. CDR3 coding DNA: TGTGCCAGCAGTACGGGACAGGGCGGACAGCCCCAGCATTTT.

The rearrangement uses TRBV6-6 and TRBJ2-1; 7 bases are shared with TRBD1. V was clipped by 2 bases and J by 4 bases; unmatched bases: 5. The germline CDR1 and CDR2 sequences are MNHNY and SVGAGI (reference sequence). CDR3 size: 15 residues. CDR3 DNA sequence: TGTGCCAGCAGTTACCCCCGGGACAGATACAATGAGCAGTTCTTC. It is translated as CASSYPRDRYNEQFF.

In this sample, this clonotype turned up many times. Written as DNA, the CDR3 is TGTGCCAGCAGCTTTGCTATTTCAGAGACCCAGTACTTC. It yields the protein CASSFAISETQYF. The chain links TRBV7-9 to TRBJ2-5; D not certain. The CDR3 is made up of 13 amino acids. Deletions cut 3 bases from V and 4 bases from J, with 9 bases between. Germline assignment: CDR1 SEHNR and CDR2 FQNEAQ (reference sequence).

This clonotype has ten or more counts. The rearrangement links TRBV10-1 to TRBJ1-1; TRBD1 might be the D (5 bases). CDR1 is WNHNN, CDR2 SYGVQD, per germline (reference sequence). The V and J ends lost 0 bases and 5 bases respectively, with 13 bases between them. This CDR3 has 15 amino acids. For the CDR3, the DNA is TGCGCCAGCAGTGAGTCTATCGGGGCTCGGACTGAAGCTTTCTTT. It is translated as CASSESIGARTEAFF.

This clonotype was seen at least ten times. CDR3 DNA sequence: TGTGCCAGCAGCCAGGGGACTAGCGGGAGGAGCGAGGAGACCCAGTACTTC. Residues: CASSQGTSGRSEETQYF. The chain has TRBV7-8 and TRBJ2-5, with 15 bases identical to TRBD2. The CDR3 contains 17 residues. V lost 5 bases to trimming and J lost 5 bases; unmatched junction nucleotides: 9. CDR1 is SGHVS and CDR2 is FQNEAQ in the germline V gene.

This clonotype was detected many times. V gene TRBV7-6 combines with J gene TRBJ2-1; the D is unclear. CDR1 is SGHVS, CDR2 FNYEAQ, per germline. This CDR3 is 13 amino acids long. V lost 3 bases to trimming and J lost 8 bases, with 11 bases between them. CDR3 in DNA: TGTGCCAGCAGCTTGTTTCTTCGGGATGAGCAGTTCTTC. Amino acid sequence: CASSLFLRDEQFF.

This clonotype was observed a few times. The chain recombines TRBV9 with TRBJ2-3; D remains ambiguous. The V end was cut by 4 bases, the J end by 3 bases, with 6 bases between. The germline V gene encodes CDR1 SGDLS and CDR2 YYNGEE. The CDR3 length is 12 residues. The CDR3 loop reads CASSSRTDTQYF. The CDR3 bases are TGTGCCAGCAGCTCGCGGACAGATACGCAGTATTTT.